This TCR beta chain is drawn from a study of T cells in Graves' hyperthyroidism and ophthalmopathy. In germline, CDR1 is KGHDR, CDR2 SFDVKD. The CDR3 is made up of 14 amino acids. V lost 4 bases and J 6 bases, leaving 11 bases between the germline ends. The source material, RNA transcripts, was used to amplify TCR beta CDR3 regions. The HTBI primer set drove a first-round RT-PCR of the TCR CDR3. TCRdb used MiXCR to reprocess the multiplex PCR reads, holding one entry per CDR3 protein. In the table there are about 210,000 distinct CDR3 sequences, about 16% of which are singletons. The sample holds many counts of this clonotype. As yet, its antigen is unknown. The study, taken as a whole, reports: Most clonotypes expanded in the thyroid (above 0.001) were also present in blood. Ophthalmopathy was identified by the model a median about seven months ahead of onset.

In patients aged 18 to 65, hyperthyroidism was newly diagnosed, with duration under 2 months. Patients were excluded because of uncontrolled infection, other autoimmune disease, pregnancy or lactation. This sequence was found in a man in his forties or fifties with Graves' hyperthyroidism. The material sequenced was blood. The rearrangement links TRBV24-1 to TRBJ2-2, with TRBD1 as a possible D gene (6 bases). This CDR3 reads CATSDPRGPGELFF. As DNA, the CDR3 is TGTGCCACCAGTGACCCCAGGGGACCCGGGGAGCTGTTTTTT.